This record concerns one TCR beta chain sequence. The V and J ends lost 3 bases and 7 bases respectively, with 13 bases between them. The CDR3 is 14 residues long. Germline V gene data show CDR1 as LNHDA and CDR2 as SQIVND (reference sequence). Assembly of TCR beta libraries relied on iRepertoire HTBI primers together with Arm-PCR of CDR3 regions. In TCRdb, the multiplex PCR reads were re-called with MiXCR into one record per CDR3 protein. The sample records around 500,000 distinct CDR3 sequences, 15% to 20% being singletons. This entry comes from a study of regulatory T cells in long-lasting Graves disease. Time point indicated: newly diagnosed GD, antithyroid drugs for less than 3 months. RNA from PBMCs was the source of the TCR library. The same data also went into a second study, on T cells in Graves' hyperthyroidism and ophthalmopathy. That work states: Newly diagnosed patients aged 18 to 65 had hyperthyroidism of under 2 months' duration.

The clonotype originates from a woman aged 40 to 65 with Graves disease. Sequences were derived from peripheral blood mononuclear cells (PBMCs), sampled at new diagnosis, from a patient treated with antithyroid drugs. The chain combines TRBV19 with TRBJ1-5; D may be TRBD1 (6 bases). The CDR3 reads CASSIELGGQPQHF. The CDR3 region has the DNA TGTGCCAGTAGTATCGAATTAGGGGGACAGCCCCAGCATTTT.